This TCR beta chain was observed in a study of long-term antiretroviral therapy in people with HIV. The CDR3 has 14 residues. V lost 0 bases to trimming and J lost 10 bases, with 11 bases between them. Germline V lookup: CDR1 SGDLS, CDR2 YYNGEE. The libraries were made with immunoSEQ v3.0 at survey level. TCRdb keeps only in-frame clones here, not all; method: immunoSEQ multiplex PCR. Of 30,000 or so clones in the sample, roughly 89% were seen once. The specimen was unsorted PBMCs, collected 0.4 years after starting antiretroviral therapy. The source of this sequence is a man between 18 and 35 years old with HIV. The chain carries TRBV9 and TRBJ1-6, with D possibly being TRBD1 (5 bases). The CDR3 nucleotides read TGTGCCAGCAGCGTAGATCAGGGAGGATCACCCCTCCACTTT. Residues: CASSVDQGGSPLHF.